Below, one TCR beta chain is given with its context. The record originates from a study of PD-L1 blockade in urothelial cancer. Study background: About 90% of the 29 patients were males with bladder-origin urothelial cancer. There were a median of approximately 140,000 T cells in blood samples. Timepoints chosen for blood analysis were 3 weeks (second dose) and 6 weeks after treatment start.

Using immunoSEQ multiplex PCR, the repertoire was profiled, and TCRdb retains in-frame clones only, with some absent. The sample records about 44,000 clones, approximately 78% being singletons. The CDR3 has 17 residues. Germline V gives CDR1 SGHNT, CDR2 YYREEE (reference sequence). V was pared by 2 bases and J by 5 bases, with 22 bases between. This chain uses TRBV5-4 with TRBJ2-5; D might be TRBD1 (6 bases). The specimen comprised PBMCs, sampled around atezolizumab (anti-PD-L1) treatment. This TCR derives from a man aged 65 to 79 with urothelial cancer. The CDR3 nucleotides are TGTGCCAGCAGCTTAGGGATAGGGGGTCTGTTCCGGGAGACCCAGTACTTC. Residues: CASSLGIGGLFRETQYF. The variable domain in full, with the rest retrieved from reference TRBV5-4 and TRBJ2-5, is ETGVTQSPTHLIKTRGQQVTLRCSSQSGHNTVSWYQQALGQGPQFIFQYYREEENGRGNFPPRFSGLQFPNYSSELNVNALELDDSALYLCASSLGIGGLFRETQYFGPGTRLLVL.